This T cell receptor (beta chain) originates from a study of shared clonotypes between healthy human individuals. The V segment lost 7 bases and the J segment 2 bases; nucleotides outside the gene matches: 4. CDR1 is SNHLY, CDR2 FYNNEI, per germline. The CDR3 runs 14 residues. Using immunoSEQ multiplex PCR, the repertoire was profiled, and TCRdb retains in-frame clones only, with some absent. The data show some 2 million clones, with about 94% seen just once and about 1.1% held by the top ten. Selected positively for CCR7 and CD45RO-negative, naive CD8 cells excluded terminally differentiated effector memory CD45RA+ cells.

The chain combines TRBV2 with TRBJ2-1; 8 bases align to TRBD2. The TCR sequence derives from a man aged 18 to 35 in good health. Sequences were obtained from naive CD8+ T cells sorted from blood. The CDR3 sequence: CASITSGTYNEQFF. DNA of the CDR3: TGTGCCAGCATTACTAGCGGAACCTACAATGAGCAGTTCTTC. Using reference TRBV2 and TRBJ2-1 for the parts outside the CDR3, the full variable domain is EPEVTQTPSHQVTQMGQEVILRCVPISNHLYFYWYRQILGQKVEFLVSFYNNEISEKSEIFDDQFSVERPDGSNFTLKIRSTKLEDSAMYFCASITSGTYNEQFFGPGTRLTVL.